A single sample gave rise to the 27 T cell receptor beta chains below, sequenced in a study of cytomegalovirus exposure and HLA in healthy donors. The PCR employed 60 Vbeta primers together with 13 Jbeta primers. Assay: immunoSEQ multiplex PCR; the TCRdb copy retains only in-frame clones and omits some. Of under 200,000 clones in the sample, 80% to 90% are singletons; the top ten hold approximately 9.4%. Material: PBMCs. The receptors shown here come from a man aged 18 to 29 in good health and CMV-seropositive.

Only a few counts were recorded for this clone. The chain recombines TRBV4-1 with TRBJ2-3; the match to TRBD2 covers 11 bases. The CDR3 is 17 amino acids. Trimming took 3 bases from V and 8 from J; bases not matched to a gene: 13. Germline CDR1 and CDR2: MGHRA and YSYEKL. The CDR3 spells CASSQSTSGASRATQYF. CDR3 DNA sequence: TGCGCCAGCAGCCAGTCGACTAGCGGGGCGAGCAGGGCTACGCAGTATTTT.

The chain joins TRBV5-1 to TRBJ2-5; D possibly corresponds to TRBD1 (6 bases). The germline V gene encodes CDR1 SGHRS and CDR2 YFSETQ. This CDR3 has 13 amino acids. V gave up 7 bases and J gave up 2 bases, with 12 bases separating them. The CDR3 nucleotides read TGCGCCAGCCAACAGGGAAAGCAAGAGACCCAGTACTTC. It codes for CASQQGKQETQYF.

This sequence joins TRBV7-9 and TRBJ1-2; 8 bases agree with TRBD1. The CDR3 length is 16 residues. Germline values: CDR1 SEHNR, CDR2 FQNEAQ (reference sequence). V trimming: 4 bases; J trimming: 8 bases; junction bases outside the gene matches: 15. CDR3 DNA sequence: TGTGCCAGCAGCTCCCCGGGGGACAGGTCCTTTGGGGGCTACACCTTC. As protein: CASSSPGDRSFGGYTF.

This chain connects TRBV9 to TRBJ2-5; a weak D match, TRBD2 (5 bases). There are 13 residues in the CDR3. The germline V gene has CDR1 SGDLS and CDR2 YYNGEE. V was clipped by 2 bases and J by 5 bases, with 10 bases between them. The CDR3 DNA sequence: TGTGCCAGCAGCGTCACTAGTTTTGAGACCCAGTACTTC. This encodes CASSVTSFETQYF.

This chain joins TRBV6-5 and TRBJ1-1; possibly TRBD1 for D (5 bases). CDR3 length: 14 amino acids. V lost 4 bases, J lost 3 bases, and 12 bases lay in between. Germline CDR1 reads MNHEY; CDR2 reads SVGAGI. CDR3 loop: CASSSTASYTEAFF. The DNA of the CDR3 is TGTGCCAGCAGTTCGACAGCCTCCTACACTGAAGCTTTCTTT.

The genes are TRBV2 and TRBJ2-5; 8 positions match TRBD2. The CDR3 sequence is 13 residues long. The germline gives CDR1 SNHLY, CDR2 FYNNEI. Losses at the gene ends were 10 bases for V and 2 bases for J; bases not matched to a gene: 6. This chain's CDR3 is CATQRGLQETQYF. Written as DNA, the CDR3 is TGTGCCACCCAGCGGGGGCTACAAGAGACCCAGTACTTC.

In its sample, this clone was seen a few times. The rearrangement links TRBV6-5 to TRBJ1-4; the match to TRBD1 covers 8 bases. The CDR3 totals 14 residues. The trim removed 6 bases at V and 6 bases at J, leaving 6 bases unmatched. Germline V lookup: CDR1 MNHEY, CDR2 SVGAGI. DNA for the CDR3: TGTGCCAGCAGAACCACAGGGGGGGATGAAAAACTGTTTTTT. Amino acids: CASRTTGGDEKLFF.

The V and J genes are TRBV9 and TRBJ1-6; maybe TRBD1 (6 bases). Trimming cost V 1 base and J 7 bases, with 12 bases left between them. The germline V gene encodes CDR1 SGDLS and CDR2 YYNGEE. This CDR3 region has 15 residues. The CDR3, as DNA: TGTGCCAGCAGCGTATTATGGCAGGGGAATTCACCCCTCCACTTT. The encoded protein is CASSVLWQGNSPLHF.

The chain employs TRBV9 and TRBJ2-2, with D unclear. Germline CDR1 and CDR2: SGDLS and YYNGEE. The CDR3 totals 12 residues. Trimming removed 5 bases at V and 3 bases at J, with 5 bases between. CDR3: CASRSDTGELFF. The CDR3 DNA reads TGTGCCAGCAGATCAGACACCGGGGAGCTGTTTTTT.

J is TRBJ1-2 and V is TRBV27; no clear D gene. The CDR3 runs to 13 residues. V was shortened by 4 bases and J by 0 bases, with 6 bases between the two germline ends. The germline gives CDR1 MNHEY, CDR2 SMNVEV (reference sequence). The CDR3 DNA reads TGTGCCAGCAGTTGGGCCGCTAACTATGGCTACACCTTC. It translates to CASSWAANYGYTF.

The chain joins TRBV21-1 to TRBJ2-5; the table's D call TRBD1 went unverified against the DNA. TRBV21-1 constitutes a pseudogene. CDR3 length: 16 amino acids. This CDR3 is CASSTLTGGIKETQYF. The CDR3 region has the DNA TGTGCCAGCAGCACTTTGACAGGGGGCATTAAAGAGACCCAGTACTTC.

J is TRBJ1-2 and V is TRBV19; 11 nucleotides align to TRBD1. The CDR3 totals 17 residues. Per the germline V gene, CDR1 is LNHDA and CDR2 is SQIVND (reference sequence). J gave up 7 bases and V 5 bases, and 15 bases lay outside the gene matches. The CDR3 sequence: CASSLRTGGGVMGGYTF. The CDR3 DNA is TGTGCCAGTAGTCTCCGGACAGGGGGCGGCGTAATGGGTGGCTACACCTTC.

This clone was found once. V gene TRBV29-1 combines with J gene TRBJ2-1; D is unclear. The CDR3 consists of 12 residues. V dropped 3 bases and J dropped 2 bases, with 5 bases sitting between them. In germline, CDR1 is SQVTM, CDR2 ANQGSEA. CDR3 sequence: CSVDRTYNEQFF. The CDR3 bases are TGCAGCGTTGACAGGACCTACAATGAGCAGTTCTTC.

This clone occurred a few times. V is TRBV5-6 and J is TRBJ1-5; unclear D gene. Per the germline V gene, CDR1 is SGHDT and CDR2 is YYEEEE. Trimming shortened V by 5 bases and J by 2 bases, and 17 bases separated the two germline ends. This CDR3 is built from 16 residues. The CDR3 loop is CASSQTRAGGNQPQHF. CDR3 coding DNA: TGTGCCAGCAGTCAAACAAGGGCCGGGGGCAATCAGCCCCAGCATTTT.

The CDR3 DNA sequence: TGTGCCAGCAGGATTCCCGGTGGCTATGGCTACACCTTC. Residues: CASRIPGGYGYTF. The V and J genes are TRBV25-1 and TRBJ1-2; D not certain. The CDR3 is made up of 13 amino acids. Trimming pared 6 bases from V and 4 bases from J, leaving 12 bases between. Germline V gene data show CDR1 as MGHDK and CDR2 as SYGVNS.

This chain joins TRBV27 and TRBJ2-3; 9 nucleotides agree with TRBD2. The CDR3 runs 16 residues. With V trimmed by 6 bases and J by 1 base, 8 bases remained unmatched. Per germline, CDR1 MNHEY and CDR2 SMNVEV (reference sequence). CDR3: CASSRWAGGRTDTQYF. The CDR3 nucleotides read TGTGCCAGCAGCCGCTGGGCGGGGGGGCGCACAGATACGCAGTATTTT.

V gene TRBV7-3 combines with J gene TRBJ2-1; perhaps TRBD1 as D (6 bases). The CDR3 consists of 16 residues. Germline V gives CDR1 SGHTA, CDR2 FQGTGA. V was clipped by 6 bases and J by 0 bases, with 15 bases between them. CDR3 loop: CASRPSGEGSYNEQFF. CDR3 coding DNA: TGTGCCAGCAGACCCTCAGGGGAAGGCTCCTACAATGAGCAGTTCTTC.

The rearrangement links TRBV6-1 to TRBJ1-2; D is possibly TRBD1 (6 bases). The germline V gene encodes CDR1 MNHNS and CDR2 SASEGT. The CDR3 consists of 15 residues. Trimming shortened V by 3 bases and J by 5 bases, and 16 bases separated the two germline ends. The CDR3, as DNA: TGTGCCAGCAGTGAGCCGGGACACAAGGGGTATGGCTACACCTTC. Its protein is CASSEPGHKGYGYTF.

V is TRBV5-6 and J is TRBJ1-3, with TRBD1 matching 8 bases. CDR3 length: 17 amino acids. V shed 4 bases, J shed 0 bases, and the junction held 9 bases outside the gene matches. CDR1 is SGHDT and CDR2 is YYEEEE in the germline V gene. The DNA of the CDR3 is TGTGCCAGCAGCGGAACCGGGACAGGCCTCTCTGGAAACACCATATATTTT. Translation: CASSGTGTGLSGNTIYF. Variable domain in full (rest from reference TRBV5-6 and TRBJ1-3): DAGVTQSPTHLIKTRGQQVTLRCSPKSGHDTVSWYQQALGQGPQFIFQYYEEEERQRGNFPDRFSGHQFPNYSSELNVNALLLGDSALYLCASSGTGTGLSGNTIYFGEGSWLTVV.

The J gene is TRBJ2-7, the V gene TRBV9; 10 bases are a match to TRBD1. Germline V gene data show CDR1 as SGDLS and CDR2 as YYNGEE. With V trimmed by 3 bases and J by 6 bases, 9 bases remained unmatched. The CDR3 has 15 residues. The CDR3 reads CASSAGGTGEGEQYF. The DNA of the CDR3 is TGTGCCAGCAGCGCAGGGGGGACAGGGGAGGGCGAGCAGTACTTC. Full variable domain (outside the CDR3, taken from reference TRBV9 and TRBJ2-7): DSGVTQTPKHLITATGQRVTLRCSPRSGDLSVYWYQQSLDQGLQFLIQYYNGEERAKGNILERFSAQQFPDLHSELNLSSLELGDSALYFCASSAGGTGEGEQYFGPGTRLTVT.

The rearrangement joins TRBV9 to TRBJ2-3; 8 positions agree with TRBD2. Germline CDR1 SGDLS, CDR2 YYNGEE. The V segment lost 3 bases and the J segment 2 bases; nucleotides outside the gene matches: 8. This CDR3 has 16 residues. CDR3 in DNA: TGTGCCAGCAGCGAGGAAGCGGGGGCCCCCACAGATACGCAGTATTTT. This sequence encodes CASSEEAGAPTDTQYF.

The V gene is TRBV18, the J gene TRBJ2-5, with D maybe TRBD1 (6 bases). V was pared by 2 bases and J by 1 base, with 20 bases between. CDR1 KGHSH and CDR2 LQKENI come from the germline V gene. The CDR3 sequence is 18 residues long. In DNA form, the CDR3 reads TGTGCCAGCTCACCAACCGGGGCAGGGGTTCGGTCCCAAGAGACCCAGTACTTC. This translates into CASSPTGAGVRSQETQYF.

This chain links TRBV19 with TRBJ1-2; 9 nucleotides align to TRBD1. V shed 3 bases and J 8 bases; nucleotides not matched to a gene: 10. Germline assignment: CDR1 LNHDA and CDR2 SQIVND (reference sequence). There are 15 residues in the CDR3. CDR3 region: CASSIFGTGSRGYTF. CDR3 DNA: TGTGCCAGTAGTATTTTCGGGACAGGGAGTCGAGGCTACACCTTC.

The rearrangement links TRBV10-3 to TRBJ1-6; 7 bases fit TRBD1. This CDR3 has 15 amino acids. The V gene's germline CDR1 is ENHRY and CDR2 SYGVKD. Trimming at V came to 2 bases and at J to 4 bases, leaving 2 bases not matched to a gene. CDR3 nucleotides: TGTGCCATCAGTGAGAAGGGGGCGTATAATTCACCCCTCCACTTT. The encoded protein is CAISEKGAYNSPLHF.

This chain links TRBV27 with TRBJ2-7, with D possibly matching TRBD1 (5 bases). This CDR3 has 14 residues. Germline-derived CDR1 and CDR2 are MNHEY and SMNVEV (reference sequence). V lost 1 base and J 0 bases, leaving 7 bases between the germline ends. The CDR3 coding sequence is TGTGCCAGCAGTTTATTTACAGGCTCCTACGAGCAGTACTTC. This sequence encodes CASSLFTGSYEQYF.

This chain joins TRBV7-2 and TRBJ2-3, with D maybe TRBD2 (5 bases). V was clipped by 8 bases and J by 7 bases, with 16 bases between them. In germline, CDR1 is SGHTA, CDR2 FQGNSA. The CDR3 is 13 residues long. CDR3: CASGSGPRNTQYF. The CDR3 DNA reads as TGTGCCAGCGGGAGCGGACCGAGGAATACGCAGTATTTT. The full variable domain, in which reference TRBV7-2 and TRBJ2-3 provide the parts outside the CDR3, is GAGVSQSPSNKVTEKGKDVELRCDPISGHTALYWYRQSLGQGLEFLIYFQGNSAPDKSGLPSDRFSAERTGGSVSTLTIQRTQQEDSAVYLCASGSGPRNTQYFGPGTRLTVL.

This sequence joins TRBV9 and TRBJ1-6, with D maybe TRBD1 (5 bases). CDR1 and CDR2 from the germline V gene are SGDLS and YYNGEE. The CDR3 has 15 residues. The germline V and J ends were trimmed by 0 bases and 10 bases, with 14 bases remaining between them. The CDR3 loop is CASSVDPGWNSPLHF. DNA of the CDR3: TGTGCCAGCAGCGTAGACCCAGGGTGGAACTCACCCCTCCACTTT.